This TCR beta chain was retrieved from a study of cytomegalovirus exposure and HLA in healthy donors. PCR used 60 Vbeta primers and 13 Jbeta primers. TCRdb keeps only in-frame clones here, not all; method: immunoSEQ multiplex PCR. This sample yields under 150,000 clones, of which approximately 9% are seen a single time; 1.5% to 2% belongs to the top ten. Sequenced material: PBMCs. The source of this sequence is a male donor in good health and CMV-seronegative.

CDR3 sequence (DNA): TGCGCCAGCAGCCAGGCTAGCGGCAGACCCTACGAGCAGTACTTC. Translation gives CASSQASGRPYEQYF. The chain joins TRBV4-1 to TRBJ2-7; TRBD2 aligns across 7 bases. V was clipped by 3 bases and J by 2 bases; unmatched bases: 7. The CDR3 runs 15 residues. CDR1 and CDR2 (germline): MGHRA, YSYEKL.